These T cell receptor beta chains were read from a single sample in a study of blood T cell repertoires in COVID-19. The assay was immunoSEQ multiplex PCR, and TCRdb's table has in-frame clones only and misses some. The sample lists 150,000 or so clones, under 95% occurring once. Sequencing was carried out using peripheral blood. These receptors all stem from a man aged 18-30 years with acute or convalescent COVID-19. Each CDR3 is given without its conserved first and last residue.

V gene	CDR3 protein
TRBV19	ASSTQLGSYEQY
TRBV19	ASSTRTGGVNTEAF
TRBV18	ASSPPGQGAGGYT
TRBV5-1	ASSFSPGQSLSGNTIY
TRBV6-5	ASSYLTSGGAWEQY
TRBV5-1	ASSFAGERTDTQY
TRBV30	AWSKSGLRYGYT
TRBV6-5	ASSYRGRNTEAF
TRBV5-1	ASSVRTSGGETQY
TRBV11-3	ASSAGQGYTGELF
TRBV3-1/TRBV3-2	ASSQDLWGGSTSGELF
TRBV5-6	ASRENGYT
TRBV15	ATSRDQGAGTGELF
TRBV24-1	ATSDTRGADTQY
TRBV6-5	ASRLQGEVGEQY
TRBV6-5	ASGADSGYTEAF
TRBV4-1	ASSPMTPATEQF
TRBV6-5	ASSYGASGNTIY
TRBV7-2	ASSLEGNRLDYGYT
TRBV7-6	ASSRFDTYEQY
TRBV6-5	ASARQGAIYGYT
TRBV18	ASSPSGTGEAF
TRBV7-8	ASSLGAGGLDNEQF
TRBV19	ASRPAPGQGTSFGEKLF
TRBV2	ASRYGGNYGYT
TRBV19	ASRAGLQPQH
TRBV9	ASSVSRAPTDTQY
TRBV9	ASSVGEGTVNSPLH
TRBV5-1	ASSSGTGLAEQY
TRBV27	ASSWGQGFYEQY
TRBV7-9	ASTYKGLQMTGELF
TRBV6-5	ASSYSAGQGWTEAF
TRBV6-5	ASSYRQRRSYEQY
TRBV7-8	ASSLASGSYEQY
TRBV11-3	ASSLGRGSPLH
TRBV18	ASSPGTSSYEQY
TRBV19	ASSTPSWGGLENTIY
TRBV18	ASSPVGAGDEKLF
TRBV7-6	ASSFSGTGSYNEQF
TRBV11-2	ASSLGVQALNYGYT
TRBV9	ASSVGGEYSGNTIY
TRBV19	ASSRQLNTEAF
TRBV2	ASSVTWGGGLTDTQY
TRBV6-6	ASTSSGGRETQY
TRBV5-1	ASSIQGADSNEQF
TRBV19	ASRTTSGGPYNEQF
TRBV27	ASSLSAGTMAYNEQF
TRBV11-2	ASSLAGNNSPLH
TRBV3-1/TRBV3-2	ASSQDGWGTVNEKLF
TRBV27	ASSPYMGLNGYT
TRBV10-3	AISESQDEKLF